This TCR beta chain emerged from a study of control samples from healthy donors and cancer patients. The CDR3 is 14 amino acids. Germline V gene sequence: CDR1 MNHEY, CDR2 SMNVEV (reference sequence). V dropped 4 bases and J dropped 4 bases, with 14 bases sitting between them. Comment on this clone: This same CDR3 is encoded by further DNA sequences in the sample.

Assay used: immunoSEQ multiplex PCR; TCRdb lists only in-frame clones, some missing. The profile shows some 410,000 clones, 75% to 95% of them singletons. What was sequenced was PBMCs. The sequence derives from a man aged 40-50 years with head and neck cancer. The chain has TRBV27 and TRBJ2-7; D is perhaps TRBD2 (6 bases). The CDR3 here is CASSSGTGGYEQYF. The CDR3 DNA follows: TGTGCCAGCAGTTCCGGGACTGGGGGGTACGAGCAGTACTTC.